This T cell receptor (beta chain) was sequenced in a study of shared clonotypes between healthy human individuals. Naive CD8 cells comprised CD45RO-negative, CCR7-positively selected cells, excluding terminally differentiated effector memory CD45RA+ cells. Profiling relied on immunoSEQ multiplex PCR, and the TCRdb table lists in-frame clones only, not all of them. The repertoire holds nearly 600,000 clones, with around 95% as singletons. This CDR3 has 12 amino acids. Germline lookup yields CDR1 SEHNR and CDR2 FQNEAQ (reference sequence). The V end lost 5 bases, the J end lost 3 bases, and 7 bases lay between the germline ends.

The clonotype was recovered from a woman aged 25-40 years in good health. Input material: naive CD8+ T cells sorted from blood. The chain uses TRBV7-9 and TRBJ1-2; D gene ambiguous. CDR3 sequence reads: CASSGMDYGYTF. In DNA form, the CDR3 reads TGTGCCAGCAGCGGTATGGACTATGGCTACACCTTC. Supplemented by reference TRBV7-9 and TRBJ1-2, the full variable domain reads DTGVSQNPRHKITKRGQNVTFRCDPISEHNRLYWYRQTLGQGPEFLTYFQNEAQLEKSRLLSDRFSAERPKGSFSTLEIQRTEQGDSAMYLCASSGMDYGYTFGSGTRLTVV.